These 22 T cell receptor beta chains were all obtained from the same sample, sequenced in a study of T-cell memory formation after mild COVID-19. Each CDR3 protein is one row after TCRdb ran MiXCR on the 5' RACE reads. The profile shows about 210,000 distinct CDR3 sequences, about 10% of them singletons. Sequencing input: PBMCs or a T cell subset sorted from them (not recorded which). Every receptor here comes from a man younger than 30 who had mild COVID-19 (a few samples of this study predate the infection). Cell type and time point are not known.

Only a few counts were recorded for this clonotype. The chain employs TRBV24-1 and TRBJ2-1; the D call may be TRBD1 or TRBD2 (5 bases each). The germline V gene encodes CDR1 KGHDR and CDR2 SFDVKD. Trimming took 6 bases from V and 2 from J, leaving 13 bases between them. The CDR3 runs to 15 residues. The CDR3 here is CATSQWRGAYNEQFF. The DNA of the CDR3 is TGTGCCACCAGTCAGTGGCGAGGGGCCTACAATGAGCAGTTCTTC.

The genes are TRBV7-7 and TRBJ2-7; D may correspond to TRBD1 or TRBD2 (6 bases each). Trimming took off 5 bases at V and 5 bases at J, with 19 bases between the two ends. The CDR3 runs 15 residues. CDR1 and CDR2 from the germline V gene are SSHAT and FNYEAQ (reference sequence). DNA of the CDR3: TGTGCCAGCAGCCCCGGGGGAGACAGGTCGGACGAGCAGTACTTC. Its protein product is CASSPGGDRSDEQYF.

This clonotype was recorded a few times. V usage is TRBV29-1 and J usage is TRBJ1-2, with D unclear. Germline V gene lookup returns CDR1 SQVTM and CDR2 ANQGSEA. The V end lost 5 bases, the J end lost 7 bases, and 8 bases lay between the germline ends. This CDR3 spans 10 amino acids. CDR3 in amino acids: CSVSQSGYTF. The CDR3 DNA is TGCAGCGTTTCCCAGAGTGGCTACACCTTC.

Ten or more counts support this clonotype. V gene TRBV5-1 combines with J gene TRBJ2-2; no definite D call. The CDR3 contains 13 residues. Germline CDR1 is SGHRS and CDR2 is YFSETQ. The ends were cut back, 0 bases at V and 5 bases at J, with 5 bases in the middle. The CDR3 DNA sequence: TGCGCCAGCAGCTTGGAGCCGACCGGGGAGCTGTTTTTT. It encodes CASSLEPTGELFF.

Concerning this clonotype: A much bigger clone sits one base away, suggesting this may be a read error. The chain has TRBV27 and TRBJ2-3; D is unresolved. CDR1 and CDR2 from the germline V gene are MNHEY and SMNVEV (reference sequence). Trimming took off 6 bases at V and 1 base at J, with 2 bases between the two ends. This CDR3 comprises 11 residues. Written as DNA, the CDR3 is TGTGCCAGCAGGCGCACAGATACGCAGTATTTT. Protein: CASRRTDTQYF.

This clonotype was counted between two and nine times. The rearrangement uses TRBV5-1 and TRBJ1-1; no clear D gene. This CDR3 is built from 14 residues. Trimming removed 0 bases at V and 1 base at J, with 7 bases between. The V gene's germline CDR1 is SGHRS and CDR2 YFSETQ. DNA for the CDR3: TGCGCCAGCAGCTTGGTTGGGCAGAACACTGAAGCTTTCTTT. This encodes CASSLVGQNTEAFF.

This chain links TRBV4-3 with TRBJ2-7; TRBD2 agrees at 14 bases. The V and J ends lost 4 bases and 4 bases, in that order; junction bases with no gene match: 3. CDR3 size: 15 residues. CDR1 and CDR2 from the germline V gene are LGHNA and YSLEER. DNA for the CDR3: TGCGCCAGCAGCCCTCGGACTAGCGGGGGGTACGAGCAGTACTTC. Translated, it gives CASSPRTSGGYEQYF.

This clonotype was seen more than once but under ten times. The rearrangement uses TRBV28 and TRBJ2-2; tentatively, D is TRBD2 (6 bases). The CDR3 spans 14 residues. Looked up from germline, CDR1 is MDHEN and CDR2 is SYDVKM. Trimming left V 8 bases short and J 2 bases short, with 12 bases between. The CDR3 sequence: CASYSGANTGELFF. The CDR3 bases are TGTGCCAGCTACTCGGGAGCAAACACCGGGGAGCTGTTTTTT.

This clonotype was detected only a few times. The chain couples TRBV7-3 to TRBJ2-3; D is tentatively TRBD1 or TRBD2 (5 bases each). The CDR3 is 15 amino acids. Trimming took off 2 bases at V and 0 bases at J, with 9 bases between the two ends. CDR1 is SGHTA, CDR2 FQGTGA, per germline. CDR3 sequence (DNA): TGTGCCAGCAGCTTATCTGGGGGAAGCACAGATACGCAGTATTTT. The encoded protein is CASSLSGGSTDTQYF.

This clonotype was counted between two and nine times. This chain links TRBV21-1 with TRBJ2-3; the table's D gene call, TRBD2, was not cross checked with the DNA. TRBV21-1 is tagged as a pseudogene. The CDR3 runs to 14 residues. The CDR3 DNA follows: TGTGCCAGCAGCAAAAACGGGAGGCCAGATACGCAGTATTTT. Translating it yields CASSKNGRPDTQYF.

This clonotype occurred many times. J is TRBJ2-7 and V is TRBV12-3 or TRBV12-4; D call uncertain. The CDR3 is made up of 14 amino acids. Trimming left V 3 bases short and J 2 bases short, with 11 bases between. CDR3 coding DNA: TGTGCCAGCAGTTTGAATGGATTACCCTACGAGCAGTACTTC. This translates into CASSLNGLPYEQYF.

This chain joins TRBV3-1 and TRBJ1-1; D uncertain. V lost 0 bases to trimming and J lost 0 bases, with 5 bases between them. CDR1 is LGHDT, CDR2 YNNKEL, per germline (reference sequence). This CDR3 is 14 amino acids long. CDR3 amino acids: CASSQEEVNTEAFF. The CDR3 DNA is TGTGCCAGCAGCCAAGAGGAAGTGAACACTGAAGCTTTCTTT.

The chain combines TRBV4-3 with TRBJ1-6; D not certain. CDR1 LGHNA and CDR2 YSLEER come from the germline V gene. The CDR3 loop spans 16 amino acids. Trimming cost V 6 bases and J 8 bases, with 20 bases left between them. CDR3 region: CASRPHVAQRDSPLHF. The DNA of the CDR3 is TGCGCCAGCAGGCCTCATGTGGCACAGAGGGATTCACCCCTCCACTTT.

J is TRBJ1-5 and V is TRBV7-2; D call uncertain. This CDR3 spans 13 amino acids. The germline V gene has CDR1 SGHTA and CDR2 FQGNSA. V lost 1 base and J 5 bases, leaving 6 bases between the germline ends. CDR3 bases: TGTGCCAGCAGCTTAGGGGCTTATCAGCCCCAGCATTTT. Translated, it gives CASSLGAYQPQHF.

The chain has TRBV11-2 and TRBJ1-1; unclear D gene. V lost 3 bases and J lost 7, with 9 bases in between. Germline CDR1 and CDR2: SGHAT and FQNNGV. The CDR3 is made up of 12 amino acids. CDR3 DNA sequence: TGTGCCAGCAGCTTCGGCGTCGGTGAAGCTTTCTTT. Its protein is CASSFGVGEAFF.

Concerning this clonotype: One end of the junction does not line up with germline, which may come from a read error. CDR3 nucleotide sequence: TGTGCCAGCAGCCCCCGGGTACACACCGGGGAGCTGATTTTT. Translation gives CASSPRVHTGELIF. The V and J genes are TRBV25-1 and TRBJ2-2, with D perhaps matching TRBD2 (5 bases). The CDR3 totals 14 residues. Germline values: CDR1 MGHDK, CDR2 SYGVNS.

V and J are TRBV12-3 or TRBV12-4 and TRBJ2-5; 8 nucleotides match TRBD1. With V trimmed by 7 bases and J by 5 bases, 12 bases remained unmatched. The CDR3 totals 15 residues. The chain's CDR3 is CASTSGQAARETQYF. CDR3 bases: TGTGCCAGCACCTCGGGACAGGCCGCCCGGGAGACCCAGTACTTC.

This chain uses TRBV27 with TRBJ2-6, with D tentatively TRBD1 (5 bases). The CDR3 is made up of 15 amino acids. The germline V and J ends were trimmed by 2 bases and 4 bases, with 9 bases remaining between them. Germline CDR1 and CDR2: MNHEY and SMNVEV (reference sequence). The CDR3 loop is CASSLNAGGANVLTF. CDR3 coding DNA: TGTGCCAGCAGTTTAAATGCAGGGGGGGCCAACGTCCTGACTTTC.

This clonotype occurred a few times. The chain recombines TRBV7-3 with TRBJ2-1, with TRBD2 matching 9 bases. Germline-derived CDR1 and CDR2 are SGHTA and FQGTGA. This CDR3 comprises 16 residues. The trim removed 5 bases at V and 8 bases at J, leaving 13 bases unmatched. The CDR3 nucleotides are TGTGCCAGCAGCCGCGTGGCGGGGGGGCCTAGGGATGAGCAGTTCTTC. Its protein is CASSRVAGGPRDEQFF.

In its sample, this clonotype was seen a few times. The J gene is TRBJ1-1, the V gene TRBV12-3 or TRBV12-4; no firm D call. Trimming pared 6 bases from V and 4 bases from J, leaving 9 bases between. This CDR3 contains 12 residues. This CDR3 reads CASSRETTEAFF. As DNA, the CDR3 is TGTGCCAGCAGCCGAGAGACCACTGAAGCTTTCTTT.

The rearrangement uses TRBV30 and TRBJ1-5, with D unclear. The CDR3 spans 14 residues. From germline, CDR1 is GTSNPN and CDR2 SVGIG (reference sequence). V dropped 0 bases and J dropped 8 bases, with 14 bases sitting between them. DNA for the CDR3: TGTGCCTGGAGTGTCGGGAACGGAATTGAGCCCCAGCATTTT. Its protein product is CAWSVGNGIEPQHF.

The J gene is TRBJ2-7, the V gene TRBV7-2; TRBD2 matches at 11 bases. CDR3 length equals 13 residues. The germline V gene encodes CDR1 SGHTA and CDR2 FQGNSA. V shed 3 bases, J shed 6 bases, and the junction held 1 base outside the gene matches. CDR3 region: CASSFLAGGEQYV. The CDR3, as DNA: TGTGCCAGCAGCTTCCTAGCGGGGGGCGAGCAGTACGTC.